Many counts were recorded for the clone carrying this TCR beta chain. Its target is unknown. The CDR3 is made up of 14 amino acids. Germline lookup yields CDR1 SNHLY and CDR2 FYNNEI. V was cut by 8 bases and J by 1 base, with 12 bases left in between. This sample is drawn from a study of T cells in Graves' hyperthyroidism and ophthalmopathy. At the level of the study: Sampling of peripheral blood happened at initial diagnosis, prior to any treatment. Study-wide findings and caveats: The majority of expanded thyroid clonotypes above 0.001 also appeared in blood.

RNA transcripts gave rise to amplified TCR beta CDR3 regions. TCR CDR3 underwent first-round RT-PCR with the HTBI primer set. TCRdb fed the multiplex PCR reads into MiXCR, producing one record per CDR3 protein. The table includes about 340,000 distinct CDR3 sequences, approximately 18% detected once. The rearrangement links TRBV2 to TRBJ2-1; no definite D call. The sequence was obtained from a woman aged 50 to 60 with Graves' hyperthyroidism. The sequenced material came from blood. For the CDR3, the DNA is TGTGCCAGCGAGAGGAGTAGATCCTACAATGAGCAGTTCTTC. Its translation: CASERSRSYNEQFF.